This passage covers 3 T cell receptor beta chains from one sample sequenced in a study of beta chain features in type 1 diabetes. Findings of the study overall: For Type 1 diabetes patients, all four CD4+ subsets carried TCRB CDR3s that were moderately but significantly shorter.

Expressed TCRB transcripts were sequenced because the isolated RNA had all been reverse transcribed beforehand. Generated by immunoSEQ multiplex PCR, the TCRdb table keeps only in-frame clones and is missing some. Of over 200,000 clones in the sample, 11% are singletons; the top ten hold around 0.018%. These receptors have no known antigen. The source material was naive CD4+ T cells from blood. The source is a man aged 25-45 years with type 1 diabetes.

This clone was detected only a few times. The V call is TRBV18, the J call TRBJ2-1; D not resolved. Trimming took off 6 bases at V and 4 bases at J, with 16 bases between the two ends. The CDR3 has 15 amino acids. CDR1 is KGHSH, CDR2 LQKENI, per germline. CDR3 DNA sequence: TGTGCCAGCTCGCCCGCCGTTGGAGCTTACAATGAGCAGTTCTTC. Its translation: CASSPAVGAYNEQFF.

This clone was counted between two and nine times. The V gene is TRBV29-1, the J gene TRBJ2-2; possible D gene TRBD1, 5 bases. The germline gives CDR1 SQVTM, CDR2 ANQGSEA. This CDR3 is built from 16 residues. With 0 bases removed from V and 2 bases from J, the gap between germline ends came to 13 bases. CDR3 nucleotide sequence: TGCAGCGTTGAAGAGAGAGGACACCGTAACACCGGGGAGCTGTTTTTT. Protein: CSVEERGHRNTGELFF.

The chain uses TRBV7-9 and TRBJ2-5; tentatively, D is TRBD2 (6 bases). V was trimmed by 7 bases and J by 7 bases, leaving 13 bases between them. The CDR3 sequence is 12 residues long. CDR1 is SEHNR, CDR2 FQNEAQ, per germline (reference sequence). As DNA, the CDR3 is TGTGCCAGCACGGAGGGAGCGGGGACCCAGTACTTC. It specifies CASTEGAGTQYF.